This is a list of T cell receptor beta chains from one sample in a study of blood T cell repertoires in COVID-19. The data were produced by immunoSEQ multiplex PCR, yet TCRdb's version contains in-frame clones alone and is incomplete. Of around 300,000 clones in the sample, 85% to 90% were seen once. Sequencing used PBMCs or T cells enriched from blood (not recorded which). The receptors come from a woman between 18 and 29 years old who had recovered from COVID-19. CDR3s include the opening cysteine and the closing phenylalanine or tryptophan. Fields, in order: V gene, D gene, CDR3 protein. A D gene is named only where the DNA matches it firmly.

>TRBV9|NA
CASSPRLGARPLLNTEAFF
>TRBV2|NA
CASTHTGYGNTGELFF
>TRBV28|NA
CASSLLGGLDNEQFF
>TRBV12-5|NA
CASGPAAVQETQYF
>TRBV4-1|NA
CASSQETQTQETQYF
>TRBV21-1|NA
CASSKGLQGVANTEAFF
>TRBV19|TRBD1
CASSISPGTGAREQYF
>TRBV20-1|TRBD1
CSASGTGTYEQYF
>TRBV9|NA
CASSAGTGDDTGELFF
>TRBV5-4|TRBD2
CASSFGGGAYEQYF
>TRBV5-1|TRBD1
CASSLGALQGASYNSPLHF
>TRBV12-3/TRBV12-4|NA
CASSPWGGFELFF
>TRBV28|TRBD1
CASSSTRTGEGEQYF
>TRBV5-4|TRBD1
CASSLGTGGGGLDEQFF
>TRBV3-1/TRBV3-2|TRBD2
CASSQGLAGGKADTQYF
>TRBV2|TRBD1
CASSADRGGYTF
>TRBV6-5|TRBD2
CASSTTSDWQTQYF
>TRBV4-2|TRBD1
CASRPPGQTNTGELFF
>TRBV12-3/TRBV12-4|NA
CASSGMNTEAFF
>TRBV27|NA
CASSQQGYGYTF
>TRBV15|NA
CATSRTSGGTDTQYF
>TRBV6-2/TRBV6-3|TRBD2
CASSYSSGGDRHEQFF
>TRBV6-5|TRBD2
CASSYPSGGYNEQFF
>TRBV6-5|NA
CASSYSWGRGTEAFF
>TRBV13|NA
CASSFSNYGYTF
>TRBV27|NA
CASSLRGMDQPQHF
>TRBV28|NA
CASSSNTGRGNQPQHF
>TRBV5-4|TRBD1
CASSFVAQGDIQYF
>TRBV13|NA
CASTHGRDRVYNEQFF
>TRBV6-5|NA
CASSSATEQFF
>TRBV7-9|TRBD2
CASSIGTSLPDTQYF
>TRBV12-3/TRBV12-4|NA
CASSLGHKDGYTF
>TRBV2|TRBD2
CASSDGTSGEIQETQYF
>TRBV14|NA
CATSDSANSPLHF
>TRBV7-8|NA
CASSPEVGYIEAFF
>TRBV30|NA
CAWSVPGEGYGYTF
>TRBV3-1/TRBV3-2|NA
CASSLSGTGSEDTQYF
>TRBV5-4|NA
CASSHDRNNEQFF
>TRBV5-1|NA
CASSFPGSYEQYF
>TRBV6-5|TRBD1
CASTGQVGKLFF
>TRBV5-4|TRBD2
CASSLSAAGGQETQYF
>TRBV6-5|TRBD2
CASSLVAGDTQYF
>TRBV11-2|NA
CASSLAGSYNEQFF
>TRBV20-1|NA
CSGGGNEKLFF
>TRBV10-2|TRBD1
CASNPQPADRILF
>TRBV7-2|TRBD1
CASSWGQSLAKNIQYF
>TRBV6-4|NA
CASSDSGLTDTQYF
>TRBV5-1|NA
CASSLGAGALFSYEQYF
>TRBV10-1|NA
CASSFGANTGELFF
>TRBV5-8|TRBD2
CASSFSLTSGGEETQYF